The entry below gives a single T cell receptor (beta chain) sequence along with its context. In its sample, this clone was seen a few times. The antigen it recognizes is unknown. Base qualities are missing; no much larger clone stands one base away. This sample is part of a study of blood T cell repertoires in COVID-19 (dated by TCRdb to 2020 to 2021). Study-level background: Collaborator samples came from the United States, Italy and Spain and covered acute and convalescent phases of COVID-19. The material from the prospective study consisted of cDNA or gDNA derived from T cells, B-cell-depleted T cells, or PBMCs. Deeply sampled blood TCRbeta repertoires from subjects exposed to, actively infected with, or recovered from COVID-19 were included in the dataset. A freely available public database, intended as a resource for researchers studying the immune response to SARS-CoV-2, is where the repertoires were released. Samples were obtained from the ongoing ImmuneRACE study (first 160 participants) and from 1,254 subjects provided by 6 global collaborators. The sample metadata nearly always contained a de-identified subject ID, COVID-19 status, age in years and sex. HLA class I and class II types, where available, came from metadata supplied by the sample provider rather than from assay-based typing. Here is what the overall study found, with its caveats: The quantity of clinical and demographic metadata differed by source and by participant and was supplied without curation.

The collaborating institutions used their own protocols to collect whole blood in K2EDTA tubes. For TCRbeta analysis, collaborators shipped samples as frozen whole blood, isolated PBMCs, or DNA extracted from either of those sample types. CDR1 SQVTM and CDR2 ANQGSEA were looked up in the germline V gene. Taken from cysteine to phenylalanine, the CDR3 has 14 residues. Just CDR3 DNA is preserved here, 42 bases in frame from base 1. The germline ends are 14 bases apart after V is trimmed by 5 bases and J by 0 bases. TCRbeta CDR3 regions were amplified from genomic DNA by means of the immunoSEQ Assay, a bias-controlled multiplex PCR. Per the authors' processing: The number of nucleated cells in each sample was estimated by amplification of reference gene primers within the assay. Sequence reads were collapsed and filtered to measure the absolute abundance of every unique TCRbeta CDR3 rearrangement. Productive Simpson clonality was computed per sample as the square root of Simpson's diversity index over productive rearrangements. Drawn from immuneACCESS, this table holds only the in-frame rearrangements with V and J called that TCRdb kept. Clones are partly lost; checked studies trace under half to an unresolved V gene and leave the rest unexplained. That table is the source of V, J and clone size, and D and trimming were worked out from the DNA. Counted in this sample were 100,000 to 150,000 clones; 70% to 80% of them appeared once. In total, the top ten clones hold about 40% of the sample.

Input material: peripheral blood. Recombination connected TRBV29-1 to TRBJ2-7; a weak D assignment points to TRBD2 (6 bases agree). The origin of this receptor is a man between 35 and 55 years old with active or convalescent COVID-19. The DNA sequence is as follows: TGCAGCGTTCTCCGGGACTCAAGCTCCTACGAGCAGTACTTC. It is translated as CSVLRDSSSYEQYF.